This TCR beta chain comes out of a study of cytotoxic CD8 clonotypes in ibrutinib-treated CLL. Study information: Among responders, around 24 were partial and 2 complete; after median approximately 62 months, approximately 15 stayed remitted and some twelve progressed. Response samples were drawn at a median of approximately 11 months of treatment, range 6 to 36. Findings of the study overall: At ibrutinib response, clonality increased, and at progression it declined back toward baseline.

Investigators sought sequencing depths of between 1 in 200,000 and 1 in 1 million T cells. This table comes from immunoSEQ multiplex PCR, and its TCRdb copy is limited to in-frame clones, with some not included. This table holds about 250,000 clones, 60% to 75% found once. The germline CDR1 and CDR2 sequences are SQVTM and ANQGSEA. CDR3 length equals 12 residues. The ends were cut back, 6 bases at V and 1 base at J, with 10 bases in the middle. There are a few counts of this clone. The antigen remains unidentified. The chain has TRBV29-1 and TRBJ2-7; D is undetermined. The starting material was PBMCs, obtained after 24 months of ibrutinib treatment. The receptor was derived from a human donor with chronic lymphocytic leukemia. CDR3 nucleotide sequence: TGCAGCGTGCTTACACAATCCTACGAGCAGTACTTC. Amino acids: CSVLTQSYEQYF.